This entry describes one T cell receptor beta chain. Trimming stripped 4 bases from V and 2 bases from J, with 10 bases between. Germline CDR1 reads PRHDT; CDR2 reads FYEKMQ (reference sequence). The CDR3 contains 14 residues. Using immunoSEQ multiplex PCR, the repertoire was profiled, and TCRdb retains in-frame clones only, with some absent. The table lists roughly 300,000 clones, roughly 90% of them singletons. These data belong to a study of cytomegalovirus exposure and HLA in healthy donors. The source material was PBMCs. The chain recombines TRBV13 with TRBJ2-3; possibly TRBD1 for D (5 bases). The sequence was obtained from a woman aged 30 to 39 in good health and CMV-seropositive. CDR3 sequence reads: CASSSIGHTDTQYF. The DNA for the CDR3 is TGTGCCAGCAGCTCCATAGGACACACAGATACGCAGTATTTT.